Below are 30 T cell receptor beta chains sequenced from a single sample in a study of blood T cell repertoires in COVID-19. The data were produced by immunoSEQ multiplex PCR, yet TCRdb's version contains in-frame clones alone and is incomplete. The repertoire holds tens of thousands of clones, with roughly nine tenths as singletons. The sequenced material came from peripheral blood. These receptors were taken from a man aged 50 or older with active or convalescent COVID-19.

This clone was counted once. J is TRBJ1-2 and V is TRBV5-1; 8 bases line up with TRBD1. Per the germline V gene, CDR1 is SGHRS and CDR2 is YFSETQ. Trimming cost V 2 bases and J 1 base; bases outside gene matches: 4. The CDR3 extends over 15 amino acids. The CDR3 nucleotides read TGCGCCAGCAGCTTATCGGGACAGGTTAACTATGGCTACACCTTC. Residues: CASSLSGQVNYGYTF.

A note on this clone: Other DNA sequences of this sample code for an identical CDR3. The DNA of the CDR3 is TGCGCCAGCAGCTTGGGAGGTTCAGGGGCCCCCCTCCACTTT. Translating gives CASSLGGSGAPLHF. V and J are TRBV5-1 and TRBJ1-6; D might be TRBD1 (6 bases). Trimming shortened V by 0 bases and J by 13 bases, and 14 bases separated the two germline ends. Germline CDR1 reads SGHRS; CDR2 reads YFSETQ. This CDR3 region has 14 residues.

The J gene is TRBJ2-7, the V gene TRBV5-1; 15 positions match TRBD2. This CDR3 comprises 19 residues. V shed 1 base and J 0 bases; nucleotides not matched to a gene: 8. Germline lookup yields CDR1 SGHRS and CDR2 YFSETQ. CDR3 bases: TGCGCCAGCAGCTTGATTAGGACTAGCGGGAGGGGGCCCTCCTACGAGCAGTACTTC. This codes for CASSLIRTSGRGPSYEQYF.

This chain links TRBV18 with TRBJ2-1; no definite D call. Germline assignment: CDR1 KGHSH and CDR2 LQKENI. The CDR3 is 15 residues long. V lost 3 bases to trimming and J lost 2 bases, with 11 bases between them. The CDR3 here is CASSPNNPAYNEQFF. DNA for the CDR3: TGTGCCAGCTCACCTAACAACCCAGCCTACAATGAGCAGTTCTTC.

This CDR3 reads CASSFYTGEETQYF. The CDR3 DNA follows: TGCGCCAGCAGCTTTTATACAGGGGAAGAGACCCAGTACTTC. The chain uses TRBV5-1 and TRBJ2-5; 7 nucleotides align to TRBD1. There are 14 residues in the CDR3. V lost 2 bases and J lost 3; bases outside the gene matches: 4. Germline V gene sequence: CDR1 SGHRS, CDR2 YFSETQ.

This sequence joins TRBV7-2 and TRBJ2-7, with D unresolved. Trimming took off 3 bases at V and 0 bases at J, with 3 bases between the two ends. Germline V gives CDR1 SGHTA, CDR2 FQGNSA. This CDR3 has 12 residues. The CDR3 DNA reads as TGTGCCAGCAGCTTTAGCTCCTACGAGCAGTACTTC. It translates to CASSFSSYEQYF.

In its sample, this clone was seen once. CDR3 amino acids: CASSEYSFNEKLFF. CDR3 DNA sequence: TGTGCCAGCAGTGAATATTCGTTTAATGAAAAACTGTTTTTT. The rearrangement links TRBV25-1 to TRBJ1-4; D unresolved. Germline V gene lookup returns CDR1 MGHDK and CDR2 SYGVNS. CDR3 length: 14 amino acids. The V end was cut by 0 bases, the J end by 4 bases, with 6 bases between.

The chain links TRBV27 to TRBJ2-5, with 10 bases aligning to TRBD2. This CDR3 is 19 amino acids long. V lost 5 bases and J lost 0; bases outside the gene matches: 15. CDR1 and CDR2 from the germline V gene are MNHEY and SMNVEV (reference sequence). CDR3 sequence reads: CASSVRVASGSSYQETQYF. CDR3 coding DNA: TGTGCCAGCAGTGTCAGGGTGGCTAGCGGGAGTTCGTACCAAGAGACCCAGTACTTC.

CDR3 protein: CASSLSRGAGEQYF. CDR3 bases: TGTGCCAGCAGTTTAAGCCGGGGGGCGGGCGAGCAGTACTTC. V usage is TRBV27 and J usage is TRBJ2-7; D is perhaps TRBD2 (7 bases). Trimming pared 2 bases from V and 6 bases from J, leaving 14 bases between. CDR3 size: 14 residues. Per germline, CDR1 MNHEY and CDR2 SMNVEV (reference sequence).

The chain joins TRBV28 to TRBJ2-5; TRBD1 might be the D (7 bases). CDR3 size: 15 residues. Per germline, CDR1 MDHEN and CDR2 SYDVKM. The V gene lost 1 base and the J gene lost 5 bases, with 14 bases spanning the gap. DNA of the CDR3: TGTGCCAGCAGTTTATCCCCAGGGGGGAGTGAGACCCAGTACTTC. Residues: CASSLSPGGSETQYF. The full variable domain, in which reference TRBV28 and TRBJ2-5 provide the parts outside the CDR3, is DVKVTQSSRYLVKRTGEKVFLECVQDMDHENMFWYRQDPGLGLRLIYFSYDVKMKEKGDIPEGYSVSREKKERFSLILESASTNQTSMYLCASSLSPGGSETQYFGPGTRLLVL.

The chain employs TRBV7-8 and TRBJ2-1; TRBD2 agrees at 8 bases. Germline V gives CDR1 SGHVS, CDR2 FQNEAQ. With V trimmed by 5 bases and J by 2 bases, 5 bases remained unmatched. CDR3 length: 15 amino acids. The CDR3 here is CASSLDSGTYNEQFF. The CDR3 coding sequence is TGTGCCAGCAGCCTAGATAGCGGGACCTACAATGAGCAGTTCTTC.

The CDR3 protein is CASSQEQGRSPLHF. In DNA, the CDR3 is TGCGCCAGCAGCCAAGAACAGGGGAGGTCACCCCTCCACTTT. The V and J genes are TRBV4-3 and TRBJ1-6; 7 bases line up with TRBD1. The germline gives CDR1 LGHNA, CDR2 YSLEER. This CDR3 has 14 amino acids. Trimming took 0 bases from V and 10 from J; bases not matched to a gene: 3.

The chain links TRBV18 to TRBJ2-3; 7 nucleotides line up with TRBD1. The CDR3 sequence is 15 residues long. Germline CDR1 is KGHSH and CDR2 is LQKENI. The junction had 8 bases not matched to a gene; V was cut back by 2 bases and J by 6 bases. The CDR3 bases are TGTGCCAGCTCACCATCGACAGGGAACCCCGATACGCAGTATTTT. Translation gives CASSPSTGNPDTQYF.

J is TRBJ2-2 and V is TRBV5-5, with 9 positions matching TRBD1. The CDR3 loop spans 16 amino acids. V dropped 3 bases and J dropped 4; count of bases not matched to a gene: 7. Germline V gene sequence: CDR1 SGHKS, CDR2 YYEKEE (reference sequence). CDR3 nucleotide sequence: TGTGCCAGCAGCTCCAGGACAGGGGTATCCACCGGGGAGCTGTTTTTT. Translated, it gives CASSSRTGVSTGELFF.

The chain is built from TRBV28 and TRBJ1-2, with D perhaps matching TRBD1 (6 bases). With 6 bases removed from V and 7 bases from J, the gap between germline ends came to 24 bases. From germline, CDR1 is MDHEN and CDR2 SYDVKM. CDR3 length equals 16 residues. CDR3 residues: CASRRTAVWWDSGYTF. CDR3 sequence (DNA): TGTGCCAGCAGGCGGACAGCGGTATGGTGGGATAGTGGCTACACCTTC.

This chain joins TRBV5-1 and TRBJ2-2; maybe TRBD1 (5 bases). The CDR3 contains 14 residues. Trimming pared 4 bases from V and 0 bases from J, leaving 7 bases between. Germline values: CDR1 SGHRS, CDR2 YFSETQ. CDR3 sequence (DNA): TGCGCCAGCAGCGCAGGGACGAACACCGGGGAGCTGTTTTTT. This codes for CASSAGTNTGELFF. Using reference TRBV5-1 and TRBJ2-2 for the parts outside the CDR3, the full variable domain is KAGVTQTPRYLIKTRGQQVTLSCSPISGHRSVSWYQQTPGQGLQFLFEYFSETQRNKGNFPGRFSGRQFSNSRSEMNVSTLELGDSALYLCASSAGTNTGELFFGEGSRLTVL.

This chain connects TRBV6-6 to TRBJ2-1; TRBD1 is a possible D gene (5 bases). Germline V gives CDR1 MNHNY, CDR2 SVGAGI (reference sequence). Trimming took off 8 bases at V and 4 bases at J, with 12 bases between the two ends. The CDR3 runs 13 residues. As DNA, the CDR3 is TGTGCCAGCTCCCCAAAGGGGTACAATGAGCAGTTCTTC. Protein: CASSPKGYNEQFF.

This rearrangement joins TRBV10-3 to TRBJ2-7, with D possibly TRBD2 on 5 matching bases. The CDR3 has 15 residues. Trimming shortened V by 3 bases and J by 0 bases, and 12 bases separated the two germline ends. Germline loops: CDR1 ENHRY, CDR2 SYGVKD. CDR3 in amino acids: CAISDSGILSYEQYF. CDR3 DNA: TGTGCCATCAGTGATTCGGGAATCCTCTCCTACGAGCAGTACTTC.

The chain is built from TRBV6-4 and TRBJ2-1, with 9 bases aligning to TRBD2. V dropped 4 bases and J dropped 4; count of bases not matched to a gene: 5. The CDR3 is 15 residues long. From germline, CDR1 is MRHNA and CDR2 SNTAGT. The CDR3 region has the DNA TGTGCCAGCAGTGTCGGGCGGGAGGGATACAATGAGCAGTTCTTC. Amino acids: CASSVGREGYNEQFF.

The chain carries TRBV30 and TRBJ2-3; 9 bases fit TRBD1. The CDR3 length is 14 residues. J gave up 4 bases and V 5 bases, and 7 bases lay outside the gene matches. Germline lookup yields CDR1 GTSNPN and CDR2 SVGIG (reference sequence). In DNA, the CDR3 is TGTGCCTGGGGGACAGGGAGTTGGGCAGATACGCAGTATTTT. Translated: CAWGTGSWADTQYF.

This clone appeared a single time. This rearrangement joins TRBV10-3 to TRBJ2-6, with D unclear. Trimming left V 5 bases short and J 1 base short, with 6 bases between. Germline CDR1 reads ENHRY; CDR2 reads SYGVKD. The CDR3 is made up of 14 amino acids. The CDR3 sequence: CAISYSSGANVLTF. For the CDR3, the DNA is TGTGCCATCAGTTACTCTTCTGGGGCCAACGTCCTGACTTTC.

The CDR3 nucleotides are TGTGCCAGCAGCTTCGACGGGGTGCAAAAGACCCAGTACTTC. Protein sequence: CASSFDGVQKTQYF. This chain uses TRBV7-2 with TRBJ2-5, with D perhaps matching TRBD2 (5 bases). The germline V and J ends were trimmed by 3 bases and 6 bases, with 14 bases remaining between them. The length of the CDR3 is 14 residues. Germline CDR1 reads SGHTA; CDR2 reads FQGNSA.

The genes are TRBV18 and TRBJ1-1; D uncertain. V lost 0 bases and J lost 10, with 9 bases in between. Germline loops: CDR1 KGHSH, CDR2 LQKENI. The CDR3 has 12 residues. This CDR3 is CASSPPEGVAFF. The CDR3, as DNA: TGTGCCAGCTCACCACCCGAGGGAGTAGCTTTCTTT.

This chain uses TRBV19 with TRBJ2-5; 8 nucleotides align to TRBD1. J gave up 1 base and V 7 bases, and 8 bases lay outside the gene matches. Per germline, CDR1 LNHDA and CDR2 SQIVND (reference sequence). This CDR3 contains 15 residues. This CDR3 reads CASNHPTGGQETQYF. CDR3 DNA sequence: TGTGCCAGTAATCACCCCACAGGGGGCCAAGAGACCCAGTACTTC.

The genes are TRBV27 and TRBJ2-2; TRBD1 matches 9 bases. Per germline, CDR1 MNHEY and CDR2 SMNVEV (reference sequence). V lost 4 bases and J lost 6; bases outside the gene matches: 3. This CDR3 has 14 residues. The chain's CDR3 is CASSSYRGPGELFF. The CDR3 DNA sequence: TGTGCCAGCAGTTCCTACAGGGGGCCCGGGGAGCTGTTTTTT.

The chain joins TRBV6-2 or TRBV6-3 to TRBJ1-1; D perhaps matches TRBD1 (6 bases). Trimming stripped 7 bases from V and 10 bases from J, with 22 bases between. Germline lookup yields CDR1 MNHEY and CDR2 SVGEGT. The CDR3 totals 14 residues. As DNA, the CDR3 is TGTGCCAGCACCCCGGCAGGGGTTTTGCTGGGAGCTTTCTTT. Translating gives CASTPAGVLLGAFF.

This rearrangement joins TRBV4-3 to TRBJ2-7; 7 bases align to TRBD2. The CDR3 spans 16 residues. Germline CDR1 and CDR2: LGHNA and YSLEER. With 0 bases clipped from V and 3 bases from J, the junction kept 8 bases outside the gene matches. The CDR3 sequence is CASSQDTFSGLYEQYF. DNA for the CDR3: TGCGCCAGCAGCCAAGATACGTTTAGCGGGCTCTACGAGCAGTACTTC.

The chain joins TRBV15 to TRBJ2-7; 7 bases map to TRBD1. This CDR3 is built from 14 residues. Per the germline V gene, CDR1 is LNHNV and CDR2 is YYDKDF (reference sequence). V was clipped by 1 base and J by 4 bases; unmatched bases: 4. This CDR3 is CATSRARGLYEQYF. CDR3 sequence (DNA): TGTGCCACCAGCAGAGCGAGGGGGCTATACGAGCAGTACTTC.

The chain carries TRBV14 and TRBJ2-7; 11 bases agree with TRBD2. CDR3 size: 19 residues. Germline trimming cut 6 bases from V and 4 bases from J; bases unmatched to any gene: 20. CDR1 is SGHDN and CDR2 is FVKESK in the germline V gene. The CDR3 protein is CASSPHDLAGGSGLYEQYF. CDR3 bases: TGTGCCAGCAGTCCTCACGATTTAGCGGGAGGGTCGGGCCTGTACGAGCAGTACTTC.

The J gene is TRBJ2-5, the V gene TRBV6-5; D unclear. Trimming pared 6 bases from V and 1 base from J, leaving 12 bases between. The CDR3 covers 14 residues. Per the germline V gene, CDR1 is MNHEY and CDR2 is SVGAGI. For the CDR3, the DNA is TGTGCCAGCAGCCTCAGATCTCGCCAAGAGACCCAGTACTTC. Its protein product is CASSLRSRQETQYF.